This T cell receptor beta chain was retrieved from a study of T-cell memory formation after mild COVID-19. Study findings and constraints: For second-wave clones that peaked at day 37, SARS-CoV-2 specificity went unverified. Clones that shrank (day 15 to 85) were balanced CD4/CD8, whereas later expanders leaned CD4+. Pre-infection memory carried some responding clones, suggesting that cross-reactive memory joined. Contracting clones localized mainly to CM and EM when CD4+ and mainly to EMRA when CD8+.

MiXCR, applied by TCRdb to the 5' RACE reads, yields one record per CDR3 protein. The sample carries about 430,000 distinct CDR3 sequences, less than 25% recorded once. V was cut by 3 bases and J by 2 bases, with 24 bases left in between. The CDR3 contains 19 residues. Germline V gene sequence: CDR1 MNHNS, CDR2 SASEGT. In the case of this clonotype: The antigen remains unidentified.

This chain connects TRBV6-1 to TRBJ2-3; weak D call: TRBD1 (5 bases). The source material was PBMCs or a T cell subset sorted from them (not recorded which). This clonotype was obtained from an adult woman who had mild COVID-19 (a few samples of this study predate the infection). Cell type and time point are not known. The CDR3 region has the DNA TGTGCCAGCAGTGACCCTGACAGATTGACAGTGGGATCCACAGATACGCAGTATTTT. Its translation is CASSDPDRLTVGSTDTQYF.